The subject of this entry is one TCR beta chain. This sample was taken from a study of cytomegalovirus exposure and HLA in healthy donors. Profiling relied on immunoSEQ multiplex PCR, and the TCRdb table lists in-frame clones only, not all of them. Here the sample spans under 200,000 clones, roughly nine tenths being singletons. V was clipped by 6 bases and J by 8 bases; unmatched bases: 14. The CDR3 sequence is 15 residues long. Germline V gene sequence: CDR1 MNHEY, CDR2 SVGAGI. Sequenced material: PBMCs. The chain is built from TRBV6-5 and TRBJ1-2; 8 bases agree with TRBD1. This sequence originates from a woman in her thirties in good health and CMV-seronegative. CDR3 sequence reads: CASSRRTGRKGGYTF. DNA for the CDR3: TGTGCCAGCAGCCGACGGACAGGGAGAAAAGGGGGCTACACCTTC.